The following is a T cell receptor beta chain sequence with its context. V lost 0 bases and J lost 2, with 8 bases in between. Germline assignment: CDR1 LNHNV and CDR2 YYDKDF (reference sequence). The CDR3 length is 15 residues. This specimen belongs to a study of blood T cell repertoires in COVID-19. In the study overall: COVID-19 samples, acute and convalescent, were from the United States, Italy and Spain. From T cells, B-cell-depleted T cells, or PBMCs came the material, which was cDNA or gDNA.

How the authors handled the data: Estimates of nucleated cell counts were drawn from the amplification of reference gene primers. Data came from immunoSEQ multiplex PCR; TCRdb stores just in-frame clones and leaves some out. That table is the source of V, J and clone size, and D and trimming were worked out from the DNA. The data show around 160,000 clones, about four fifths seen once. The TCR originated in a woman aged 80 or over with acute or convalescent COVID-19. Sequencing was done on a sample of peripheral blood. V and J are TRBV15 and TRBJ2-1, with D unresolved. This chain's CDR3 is CATSRDRGTYNEQFF. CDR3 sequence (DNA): TGTGCCACCAGCAGAGATCGCGGAACCTACAATGAGCAGTTCTTC.